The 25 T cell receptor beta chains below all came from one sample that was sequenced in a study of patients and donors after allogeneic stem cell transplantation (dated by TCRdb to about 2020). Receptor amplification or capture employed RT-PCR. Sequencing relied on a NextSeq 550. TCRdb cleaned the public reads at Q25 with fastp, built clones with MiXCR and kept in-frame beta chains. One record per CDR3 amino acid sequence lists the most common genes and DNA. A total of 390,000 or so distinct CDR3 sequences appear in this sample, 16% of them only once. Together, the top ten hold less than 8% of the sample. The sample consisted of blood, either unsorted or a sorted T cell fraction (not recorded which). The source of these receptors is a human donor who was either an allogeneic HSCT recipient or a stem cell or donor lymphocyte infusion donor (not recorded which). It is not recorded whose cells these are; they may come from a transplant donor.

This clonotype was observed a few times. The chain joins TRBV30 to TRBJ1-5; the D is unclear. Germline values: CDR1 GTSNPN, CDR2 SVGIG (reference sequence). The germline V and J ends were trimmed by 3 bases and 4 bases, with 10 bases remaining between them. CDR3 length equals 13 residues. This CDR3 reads CAWRKGSNQPQHF. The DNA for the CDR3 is TGTGCCTGGAGAAAAGGGAGTAATCAGCCCCAGCATTTT.

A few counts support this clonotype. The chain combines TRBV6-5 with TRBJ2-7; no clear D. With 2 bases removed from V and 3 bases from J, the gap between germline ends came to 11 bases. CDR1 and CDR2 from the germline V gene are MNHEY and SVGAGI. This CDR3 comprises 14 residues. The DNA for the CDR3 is TGTGCCAGCAGTTACGAGGACGGATACTACGAGCAGTACTTC. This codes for CASSYEDGYYEQYF.

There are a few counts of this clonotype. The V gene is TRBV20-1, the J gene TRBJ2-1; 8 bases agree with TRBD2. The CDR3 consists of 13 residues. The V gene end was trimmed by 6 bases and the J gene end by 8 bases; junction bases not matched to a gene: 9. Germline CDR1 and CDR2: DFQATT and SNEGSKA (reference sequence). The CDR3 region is CSAPTSGLDEQFF. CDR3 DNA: TGCAGTGCCCCCACTAGCGGCCTCGATGAGCAGTTCTTC.

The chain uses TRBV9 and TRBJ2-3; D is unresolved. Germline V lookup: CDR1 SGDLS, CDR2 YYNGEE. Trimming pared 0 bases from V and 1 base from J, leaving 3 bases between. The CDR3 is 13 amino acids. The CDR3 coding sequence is TGTGCCAGCAGCGTAGCCCGCACAGATACGCAGTATTTT. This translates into CASSVARTDTQYF.

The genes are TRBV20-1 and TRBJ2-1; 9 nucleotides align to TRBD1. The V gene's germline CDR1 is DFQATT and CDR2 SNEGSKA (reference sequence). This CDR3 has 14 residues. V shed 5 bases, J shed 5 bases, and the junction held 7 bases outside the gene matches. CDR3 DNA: TGCAGTGCTTTTACAGGGGGCTTCCACAATGAGCAGTTCTTC. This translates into CSAFTGGFHNEQFF.

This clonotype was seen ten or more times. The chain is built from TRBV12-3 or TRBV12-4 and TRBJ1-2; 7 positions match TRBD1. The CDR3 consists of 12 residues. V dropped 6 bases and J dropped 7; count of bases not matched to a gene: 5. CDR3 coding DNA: TGTGCCAGCAGCCAGGGGGTAGTTGGCTACACCTTC. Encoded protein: CASSQGVVGYTF.

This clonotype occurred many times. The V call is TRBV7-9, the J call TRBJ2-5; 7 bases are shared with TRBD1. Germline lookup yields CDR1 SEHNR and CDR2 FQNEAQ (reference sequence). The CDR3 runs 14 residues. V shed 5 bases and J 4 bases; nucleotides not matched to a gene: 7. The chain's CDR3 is CASSGNRGPETQYF. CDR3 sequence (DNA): TGTGCCAGCAGCGGGAACAGGGGCCCAGAGACCCAGTACTTC.

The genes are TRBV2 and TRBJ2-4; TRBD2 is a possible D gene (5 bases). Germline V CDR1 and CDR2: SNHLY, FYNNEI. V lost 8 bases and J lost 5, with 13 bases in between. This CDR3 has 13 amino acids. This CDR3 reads CASRRGLENIQYF. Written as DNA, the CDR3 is TGTGCCAGCCGGCGCGGGCTTGAAAACATTCAGTACTTC.

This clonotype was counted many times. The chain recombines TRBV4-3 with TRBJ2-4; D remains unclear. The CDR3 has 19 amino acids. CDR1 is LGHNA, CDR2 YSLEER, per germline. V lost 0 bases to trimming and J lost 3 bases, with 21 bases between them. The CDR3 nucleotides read TGCGCCAGCAGCCAAGACATAAAACAGCGCAAACTTGACAAAAACATTCAGTACTTC. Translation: CASSQDIKQRKLDKNIQYF.

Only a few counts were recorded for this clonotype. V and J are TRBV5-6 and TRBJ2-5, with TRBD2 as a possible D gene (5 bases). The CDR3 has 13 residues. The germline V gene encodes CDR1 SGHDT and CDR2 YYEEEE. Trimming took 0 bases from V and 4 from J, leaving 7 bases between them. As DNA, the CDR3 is TGTGCCAGCAGCTTGGCCGCGGGAGAGACCCAGTACTTC. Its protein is CASSLAAGETQYF.

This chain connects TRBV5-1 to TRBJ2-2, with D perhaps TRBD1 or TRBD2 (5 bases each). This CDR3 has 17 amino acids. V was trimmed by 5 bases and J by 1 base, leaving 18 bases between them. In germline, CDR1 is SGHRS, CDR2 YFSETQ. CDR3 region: CASRWSGRERNTGELFF. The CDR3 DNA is TGCGCCAGCAGGTGGTCCGGCAGGGAGAGGAACACCGGGGAGCTGTTTTTT.

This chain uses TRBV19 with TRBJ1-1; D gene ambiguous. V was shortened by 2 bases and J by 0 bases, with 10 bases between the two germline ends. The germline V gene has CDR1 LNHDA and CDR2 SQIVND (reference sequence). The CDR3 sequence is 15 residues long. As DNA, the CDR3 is TGTGCCAGTAGTATAAGTGGAGAAGTGAACACTGAAGCTTTCTTT. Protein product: CASSISGEVNTEAFF.

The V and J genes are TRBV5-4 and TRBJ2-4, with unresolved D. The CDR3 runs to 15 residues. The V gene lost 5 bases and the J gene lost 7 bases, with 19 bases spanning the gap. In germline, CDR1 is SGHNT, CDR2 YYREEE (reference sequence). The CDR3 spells CASSPAGSQWNIQYF. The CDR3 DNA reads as TGTGCCAGCAGTCCGGCCGGGTCCCAGTGGAACATTCAGTACTTC. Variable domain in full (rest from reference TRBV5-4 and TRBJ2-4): ETGVTQSPTHLIKTRGQQVTLRCSSQSGHNTVSWYQQALGQGPQFIFQYYREEENGRGNFPPRFSGLQFPNYSSELNVNALELDDSALYLCASSPAGSQWNIQYFGAGTRLSVL.

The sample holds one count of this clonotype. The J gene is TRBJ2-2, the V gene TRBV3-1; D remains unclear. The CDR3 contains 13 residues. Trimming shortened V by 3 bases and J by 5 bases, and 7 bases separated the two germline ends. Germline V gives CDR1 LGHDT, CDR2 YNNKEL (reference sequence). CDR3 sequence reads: CASSHLRTGELFF. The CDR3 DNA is TGTGCCAGCAGCCACCTCCGTACCGGGGAGCTGTTTTTT.

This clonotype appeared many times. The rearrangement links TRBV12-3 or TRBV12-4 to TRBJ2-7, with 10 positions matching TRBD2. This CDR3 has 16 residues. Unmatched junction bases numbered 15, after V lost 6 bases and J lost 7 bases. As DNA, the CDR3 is TGTGCCAGCAGCTCCCCTCAGCGGGAGGGTCGAAGGGAGCAGTACTTC. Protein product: CASSSPQREGRREQYF.

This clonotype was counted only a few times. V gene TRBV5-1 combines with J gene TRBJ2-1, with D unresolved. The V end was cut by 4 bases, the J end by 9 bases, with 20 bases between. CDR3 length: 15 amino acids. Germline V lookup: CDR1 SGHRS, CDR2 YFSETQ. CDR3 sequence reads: CASSLDMVGFGEQFF. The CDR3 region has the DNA TGCGCCAGCAGCCTAGACATGGTTGGTTTTGGTGAGCAGTTCTTC.

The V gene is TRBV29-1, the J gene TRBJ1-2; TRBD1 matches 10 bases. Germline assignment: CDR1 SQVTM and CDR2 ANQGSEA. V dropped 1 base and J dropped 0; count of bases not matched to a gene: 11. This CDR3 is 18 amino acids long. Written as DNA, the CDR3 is TGCAGCGTTGAAGCACGTCAGGGACAGGGGAAACCTAACTATGGCTACACCTTC. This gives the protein CSVEARQGQGKPNYGYTF.

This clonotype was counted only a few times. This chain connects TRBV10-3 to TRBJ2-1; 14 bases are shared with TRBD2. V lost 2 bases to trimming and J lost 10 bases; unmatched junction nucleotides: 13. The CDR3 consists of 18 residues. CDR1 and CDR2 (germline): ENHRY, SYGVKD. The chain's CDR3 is CAISEPSIGLAGGGEQFF. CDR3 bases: TGTGCCATCAGTGAGCCCTCGATAGGACTAGCGGGGGGAGGGGAGCAGTTCTTC.

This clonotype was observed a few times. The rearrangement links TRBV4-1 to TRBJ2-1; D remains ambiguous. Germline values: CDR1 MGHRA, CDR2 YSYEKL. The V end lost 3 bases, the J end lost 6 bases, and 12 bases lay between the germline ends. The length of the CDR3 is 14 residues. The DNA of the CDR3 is TGCGCCAGCAGCCAGTTCAGAGTCCTCAATGAGCAGTTCTTC. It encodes CASSQFRVLNEQFF.

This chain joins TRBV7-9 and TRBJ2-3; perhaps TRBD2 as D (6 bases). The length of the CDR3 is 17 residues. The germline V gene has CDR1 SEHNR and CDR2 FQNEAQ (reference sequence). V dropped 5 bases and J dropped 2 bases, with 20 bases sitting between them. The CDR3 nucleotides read TGTGCCAGCAGCCCCCTGGGAGGCAGGGTGGTCACAGATACGCAGTATTTT. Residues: CASSPLGGRVVTDTQYF.

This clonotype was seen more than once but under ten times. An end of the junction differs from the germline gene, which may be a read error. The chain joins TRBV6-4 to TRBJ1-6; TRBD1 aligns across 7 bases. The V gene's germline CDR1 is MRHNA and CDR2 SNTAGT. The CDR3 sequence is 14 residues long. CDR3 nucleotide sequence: TGTGCCAGCGGGGAAGGGACAGAGAATTTACCCCTCCACTTT. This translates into CASGEGTENLPLHF.

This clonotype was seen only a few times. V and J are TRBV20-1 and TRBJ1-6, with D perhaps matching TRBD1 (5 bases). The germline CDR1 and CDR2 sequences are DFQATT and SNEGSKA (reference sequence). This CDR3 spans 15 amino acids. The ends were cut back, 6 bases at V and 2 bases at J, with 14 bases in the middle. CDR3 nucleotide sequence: TGCAGTGCCTCCCGGGGCCGAACCTATAATTCACCCCTCCACTTT. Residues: CSASRGRTYNSPLHF.

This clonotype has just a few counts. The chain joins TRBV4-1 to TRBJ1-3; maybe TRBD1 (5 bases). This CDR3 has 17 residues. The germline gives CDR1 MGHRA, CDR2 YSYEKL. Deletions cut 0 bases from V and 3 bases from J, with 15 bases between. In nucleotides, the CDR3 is TGCGCCAGCAGCCAAGAACTTAAAGGGGTGCTTGGAAACACCATATATTTT. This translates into CASSQELKGVLGNTIYF.

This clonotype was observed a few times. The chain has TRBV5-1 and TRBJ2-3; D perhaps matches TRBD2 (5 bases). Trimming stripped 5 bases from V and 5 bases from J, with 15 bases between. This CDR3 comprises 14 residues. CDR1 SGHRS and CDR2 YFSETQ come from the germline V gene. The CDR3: CASSLRDVKDTQYF. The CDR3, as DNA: TGCGCCAGCAGTTTGAGGGATGTAAAAGATACGCAGTATTTT. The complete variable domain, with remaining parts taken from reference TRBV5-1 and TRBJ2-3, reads KAGVTQTPRYLIKTRGQQVTLSCSPISGHRSVSWYQQTPGQGLQFLFEYFSETQRNKGNFPGRFSGRQFSNSRSEMNVSTLELGDSALYLCASSLRDVKDTQYFGPGTRLTVL.

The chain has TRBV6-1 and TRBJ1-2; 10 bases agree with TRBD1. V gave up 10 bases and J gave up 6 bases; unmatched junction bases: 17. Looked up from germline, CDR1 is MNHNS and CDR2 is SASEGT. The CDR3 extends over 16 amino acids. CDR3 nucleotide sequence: TGTGCCACGGCGCGGGACAGGGGATTCGGGTATCATGGCTACACCTTC. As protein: CATARDRGFGYHGYTF.